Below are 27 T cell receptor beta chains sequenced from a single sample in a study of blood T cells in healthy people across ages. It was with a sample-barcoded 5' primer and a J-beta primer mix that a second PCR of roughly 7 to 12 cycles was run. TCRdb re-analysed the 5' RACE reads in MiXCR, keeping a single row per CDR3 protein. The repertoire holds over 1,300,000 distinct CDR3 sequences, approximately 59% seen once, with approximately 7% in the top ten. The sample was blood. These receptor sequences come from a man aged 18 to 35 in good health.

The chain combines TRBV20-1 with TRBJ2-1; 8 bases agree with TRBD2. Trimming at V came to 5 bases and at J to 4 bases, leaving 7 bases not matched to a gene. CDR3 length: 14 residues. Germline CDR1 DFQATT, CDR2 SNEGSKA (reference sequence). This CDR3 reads CSARGLAIYNEQFF. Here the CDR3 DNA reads TGCAGTGCTCGAGGACTAGCCATATACAATGAGCAGTTCTTC.

CDR3 residues: CASSVRASDRNEQFF. The CDR3, as DNA: TGTGCCAGCAGTGTTCGGGCTAGCGACCGTAATGAGCAGTTCTTC. The V gene is TRBV25-1, the J gene TRBJ2-1, with D possibly being TRBD2 (6 bases). CDR3 length equals 15 residues. CDR1 is MGHDK, CDR2 SYGVNS, per germline. V was clipped by 4 bases and J by 7 bases, with 17 bases between them.

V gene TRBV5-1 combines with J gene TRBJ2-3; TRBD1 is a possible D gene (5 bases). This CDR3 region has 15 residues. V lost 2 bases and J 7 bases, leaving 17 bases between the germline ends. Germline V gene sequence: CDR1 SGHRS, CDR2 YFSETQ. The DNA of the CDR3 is TGCGCCAGCAGCTTAAGACAGAGTACTGAGAATACGCAGTATTTT. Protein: CASSLRQSTENTQYF.

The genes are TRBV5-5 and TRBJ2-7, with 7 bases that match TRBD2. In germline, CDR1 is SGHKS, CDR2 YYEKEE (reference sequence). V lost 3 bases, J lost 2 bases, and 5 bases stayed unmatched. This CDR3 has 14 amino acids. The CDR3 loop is CASSWGRGAYEQYF. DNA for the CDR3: TGTGCCAGCAGCTGGGGGAGGGGTGCCTACGAGCAGTACTTC.

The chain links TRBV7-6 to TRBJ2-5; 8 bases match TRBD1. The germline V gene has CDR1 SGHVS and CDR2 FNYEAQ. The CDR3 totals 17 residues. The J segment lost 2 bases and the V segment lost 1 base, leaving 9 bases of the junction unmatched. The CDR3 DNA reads TGTGCCAGCAGCTTAGACCTGTTATGGGACAGGCAAGAGACCCAGTACTTC. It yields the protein CASSLDLLWDRQETQYF. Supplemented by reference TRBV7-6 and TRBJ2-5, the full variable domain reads GAGVSQSPRYKVTKRGQDVALRCDPISGHVSLYWYRQALGQGPEFLTYFNYEAQQDKSGLPNDRFSAERPEGSISTLTIQRTEQRDSAMYRCASSLDLLWDRQETQYFGPGTRLLVL.

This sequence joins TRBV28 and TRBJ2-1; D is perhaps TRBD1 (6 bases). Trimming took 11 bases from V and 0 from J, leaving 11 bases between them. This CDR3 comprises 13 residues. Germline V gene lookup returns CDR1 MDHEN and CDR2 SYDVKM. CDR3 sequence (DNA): TGTGCCGCCCAGGACAGCTCCTACAATGAGCAGTTCTTC. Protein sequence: CAAQDSSYNEQFF.

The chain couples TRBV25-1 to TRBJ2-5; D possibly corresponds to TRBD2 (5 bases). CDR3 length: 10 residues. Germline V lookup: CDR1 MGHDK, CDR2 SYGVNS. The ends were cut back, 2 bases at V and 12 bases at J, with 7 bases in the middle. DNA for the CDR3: TGTGCCAGCAGTGAAGGGGAGAAGTACTTC. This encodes CASSEGEKYF. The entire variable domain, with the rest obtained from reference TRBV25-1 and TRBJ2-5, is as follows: EADIYQTPRYLVIGTGKKITLECSQTMGHDKMYWYQQDPGMELHLIHYSYGVNSTEKGDLSSESTVSRIRTEHFPLTLESARPSHTSQYLCASSEGEKYFGPGTRLLVL.

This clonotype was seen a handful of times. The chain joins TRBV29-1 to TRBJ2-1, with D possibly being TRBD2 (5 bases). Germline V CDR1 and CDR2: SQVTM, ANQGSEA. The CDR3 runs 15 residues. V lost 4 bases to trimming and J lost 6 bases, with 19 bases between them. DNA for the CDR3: TGCAGCGTTGGGGAGAGTGGGAGTTTAAGCAATGAGCAGTTCTTC. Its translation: CSVGESGSLSNEQFF.

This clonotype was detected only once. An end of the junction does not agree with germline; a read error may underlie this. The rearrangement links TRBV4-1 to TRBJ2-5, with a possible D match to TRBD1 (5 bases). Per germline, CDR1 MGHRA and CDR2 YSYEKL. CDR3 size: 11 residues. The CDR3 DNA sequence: TGCGCCGGCAGCCAAGGGGCGACCCAGTACTTT. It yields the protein CAGSQGATQYF.

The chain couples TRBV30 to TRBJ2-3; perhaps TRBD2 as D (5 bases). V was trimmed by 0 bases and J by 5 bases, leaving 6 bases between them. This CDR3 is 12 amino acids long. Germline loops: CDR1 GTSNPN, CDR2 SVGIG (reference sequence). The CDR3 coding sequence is TGTGCCTGGAGTGTAGCGGAAGATACGCAGTATTTT. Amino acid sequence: CAWSVAEDTQYF.

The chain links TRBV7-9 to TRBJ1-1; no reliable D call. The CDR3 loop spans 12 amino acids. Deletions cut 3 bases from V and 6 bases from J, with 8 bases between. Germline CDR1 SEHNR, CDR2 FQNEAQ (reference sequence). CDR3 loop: CASSFEGPEAFF. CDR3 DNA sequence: TGTGCCAGCAGCTTTGAGGGTCCTGAAGCTTTCTTT.

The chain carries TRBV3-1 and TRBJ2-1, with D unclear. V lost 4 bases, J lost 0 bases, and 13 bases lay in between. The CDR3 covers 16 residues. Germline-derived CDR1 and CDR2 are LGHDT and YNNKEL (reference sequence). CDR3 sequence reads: CASSPPAGSSYNEQFF. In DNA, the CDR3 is TGTGCCAGCAGCCCCCCGGCCGGCAGCTCCTACAATGAGCAGTTCTTC.

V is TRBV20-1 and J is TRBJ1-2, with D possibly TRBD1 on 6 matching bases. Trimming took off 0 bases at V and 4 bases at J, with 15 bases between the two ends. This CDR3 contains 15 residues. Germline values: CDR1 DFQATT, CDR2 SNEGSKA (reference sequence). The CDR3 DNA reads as TGCAGTGCTAGAGAACTTACAGGGTTAGGCTATGGCTACACCTTC. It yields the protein CSARELTGLGYGYTF.

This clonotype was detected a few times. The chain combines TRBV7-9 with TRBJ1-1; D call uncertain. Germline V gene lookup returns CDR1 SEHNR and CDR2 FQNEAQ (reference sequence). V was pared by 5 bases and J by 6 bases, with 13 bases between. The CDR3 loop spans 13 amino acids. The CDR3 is CASSPGDNPEAFF. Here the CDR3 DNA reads TGTGCCAGCAGCCCTGGGGATAACCCTGAAGCTTTCTTT.

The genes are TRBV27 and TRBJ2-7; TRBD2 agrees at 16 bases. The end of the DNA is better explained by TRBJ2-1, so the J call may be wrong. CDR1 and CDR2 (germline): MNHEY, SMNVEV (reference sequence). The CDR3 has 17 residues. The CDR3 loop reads CASSPGTSGRALNEQFF. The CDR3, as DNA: TGTGCCAGCAGTCCCGGGACTAGCGGGAGGGCCCTCAATGAGCAGTTCTTC.

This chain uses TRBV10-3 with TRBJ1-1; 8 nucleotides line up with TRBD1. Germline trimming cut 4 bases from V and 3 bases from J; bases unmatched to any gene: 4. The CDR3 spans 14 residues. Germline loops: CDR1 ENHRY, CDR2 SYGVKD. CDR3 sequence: CAISGQGFDTEAFF. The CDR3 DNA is TGTGCCATCAGTGGACAGGGGTTCGACACTGAAGCTTTCTTT.

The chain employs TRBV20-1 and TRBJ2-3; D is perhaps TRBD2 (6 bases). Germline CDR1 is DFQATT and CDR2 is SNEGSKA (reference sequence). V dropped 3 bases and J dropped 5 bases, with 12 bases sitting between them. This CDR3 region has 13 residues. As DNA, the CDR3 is TGCAGTGCTAGTGGTCGGGACTTAGATACGCAGTATTTT. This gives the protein CSASGRDLDTQYF.

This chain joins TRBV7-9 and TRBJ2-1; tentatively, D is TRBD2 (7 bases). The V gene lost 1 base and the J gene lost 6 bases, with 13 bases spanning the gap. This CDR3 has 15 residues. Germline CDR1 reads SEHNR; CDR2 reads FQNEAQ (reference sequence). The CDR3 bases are TGTGCCAGCAGCTTAGTCCCAGGGGAGGGCAATGAGCAGTTCTTC. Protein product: CASSLVPGEGNEQFF.

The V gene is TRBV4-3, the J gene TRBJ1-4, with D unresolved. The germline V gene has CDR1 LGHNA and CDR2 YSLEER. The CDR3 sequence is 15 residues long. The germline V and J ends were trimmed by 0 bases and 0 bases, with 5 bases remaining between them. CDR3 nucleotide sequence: TGCGCCAGCAGCCAAGAAGCCACAACTAATGAAAAACTGTTTTTT. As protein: CASSQEATTNEKLFF.

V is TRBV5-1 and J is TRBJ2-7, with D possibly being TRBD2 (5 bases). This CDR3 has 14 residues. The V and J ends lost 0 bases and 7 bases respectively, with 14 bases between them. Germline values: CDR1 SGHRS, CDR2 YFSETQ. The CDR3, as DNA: TGCGCCAGCAGCTTGGCCCAGACTACCGGTGAGCAGTACTTC. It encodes CASSLAQTTGEQYF.

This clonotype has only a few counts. In DNA, the CDR3 is TGTGCCAGCAGTTATAGTTTAGGGGGGCGAGAGACCCAGTACTTC. The encoded protein is CASSYSLGGRETQYF. This sequence joins TRBV6-5 and TRBJ2-5; the D gene could be TRBD1 or TRBD2 (6 bases each). V lost 3 bases and J lost 4, with 15 bases in between. In germline, CDR1 is MNHEY, CDR2 SVGAGI. The length of the CDR3 is 15 residues.

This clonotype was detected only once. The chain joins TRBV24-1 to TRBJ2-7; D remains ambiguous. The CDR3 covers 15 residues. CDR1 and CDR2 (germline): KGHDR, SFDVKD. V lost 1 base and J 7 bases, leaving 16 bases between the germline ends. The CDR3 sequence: CATSDFTAPWNEQYF. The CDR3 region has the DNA TGTGCCACCAGTGATTTCACAGCTCCATGGAATGAGCAGTACTTC.

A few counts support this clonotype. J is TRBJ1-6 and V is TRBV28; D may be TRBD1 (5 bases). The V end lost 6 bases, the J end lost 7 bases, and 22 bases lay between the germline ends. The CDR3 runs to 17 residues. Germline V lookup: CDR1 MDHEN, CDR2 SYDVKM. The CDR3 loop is CASSRREDRGPNSPLHF. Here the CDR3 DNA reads TGTGCCAGCAGCCGCCGGGAGGACCGGGGACCCAATTCACCCCTCCACTTT.

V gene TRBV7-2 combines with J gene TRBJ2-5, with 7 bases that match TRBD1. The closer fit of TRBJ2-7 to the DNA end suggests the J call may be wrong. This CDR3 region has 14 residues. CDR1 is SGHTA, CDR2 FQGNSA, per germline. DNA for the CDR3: TGTGCCAGCAGCCCGGACAGGAATCCCTACGAGCAGTACTTC. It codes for CASSPDRNPYEQYF.

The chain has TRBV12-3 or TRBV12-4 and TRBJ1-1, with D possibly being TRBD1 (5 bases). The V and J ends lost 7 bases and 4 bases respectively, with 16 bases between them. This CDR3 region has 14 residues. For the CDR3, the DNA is TGTGCCAGCACAACCCGGCAGGGCCTCACTGAAGCTTTCTTT. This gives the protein CASTTRQGLTEAFF.

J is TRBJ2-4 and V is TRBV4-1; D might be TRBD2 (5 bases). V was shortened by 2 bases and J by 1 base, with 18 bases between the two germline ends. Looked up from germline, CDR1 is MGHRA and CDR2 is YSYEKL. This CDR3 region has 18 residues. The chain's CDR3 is CASSQTYSAEAAKNIQYF. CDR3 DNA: TGCGCCAGCAGCCAAACTTACTCGGCGGAGGCGGCCAAAAACATTCAGTACTTC.

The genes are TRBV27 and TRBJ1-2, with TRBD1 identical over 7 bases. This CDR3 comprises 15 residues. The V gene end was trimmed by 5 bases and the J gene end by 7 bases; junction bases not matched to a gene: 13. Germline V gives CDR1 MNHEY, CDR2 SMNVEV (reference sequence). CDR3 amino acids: CASSHGTAQGSGYTF. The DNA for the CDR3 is TGTGCCAGCAGTCACGGGACAGCCCAGGGAAGTGGCTACACCTTC.